This T cell receptor beta chain is drawn from a study of T cell changes during pregnancy in multiple sclerosis. Assay used: immunoSEQ multiplex PCR; TCRdb lists only in-frame clones, some missing. The repertoire has under 150,000 clones, 96% of them found once; the top ten carry about 0.45%. CDR1 MNHNY and CDR2 SVGAGI come from the germline V gene (reference sequence). V was pared by 5 bases and J by 6 bases, with 7 bases of the junction left unmatched. The CDR3 spans 14 residues. This specimen was peripheral blood, taken after pregnancy. The V and J genes are TRBV6-6 and TRBJ1-2; 9 bases are shared with TRBD1. The receptor comes from a female donor with multiple sclerosis, enrolled in a pregnancy study. For the CDR3, the DNA is TGTGCCAGCAGTCCGCCGGGACAGGGCCATGGCTACACCTTC. This encodes CASSPPGQGHGYTF.